The TCR beta chain under discussion was sequenced for a study of stem cell transplantation in POMP-related autoinflammatory disease. Generated by immunoSEQ multiplex PCR, the TCRdb table keeps only in-frame clones and is missing some. The sample has about 68,000 clones; approximately 91% are singletons. Trimming removed 4 bases from V and 3 bases from J, with 10 bases in between. The CDR3 runs to 14 residues. Looked up from germline, CDR1 is LNHNV and CDR2 is YYDKDF (reference sequence). Sequenced material: CD4+ T cells from PBMCs, taken after stem cell transplantation. This clonotype was obtained from a human patient with POMP-related autoinflammation and immune dysregulation (PRAID). Among the T cells, some may be from the graft donor. The rearrangement joins TRBV15 to TRBJ2-1, with D possibly TRBD1 on 6 matching bases. CDR3 in amino acids: CATSIGQLYNEQFF. The CDR3 DNA reads as TGTGCCACCAGCATTGGACAGCTCTACAATGAGCAGTTCTTC.